This is a list of T cell receptor beta chains from one sample in a study of T cell responses to AZD1222 COVID-19 vaccine. Profiled with immunoSEQ multiplex PCR; TCRdb holds only in-frame clones, not every one. The data contain around 70,000 clones, around nine tenths of them singletons. This material consisted of peripheral blood, taken on day 0 of AZD1222 vaccination. Source of these receptors: an adult in good health. Each CDR3 is given with its conserved first and last residue. The order of the fields is V gene, clone size, D gene, J gene, CDR3 protein, CDR3 DNA. A D gene is named only where the DNA matches it firmly. The listing skips clone size in some rows; elsewhere it reads once, few, many or a size class.

V gene: TRBV2
clone size: .
D gene: TRBD2
J gene: TRBJ2-3
CDR3 protein: CASSVGGSTDTQYF
CDR3 DNA: TGTGCCAGCAGTGTTGGCGGGAGTACAGATACGCAGTATTTT

V gene: TRBV28
clone size: .
D gene: TRBD1
J gene: TRBJ1-2
CDR3 protein: CASSANRDRGFHGYTF
CDR3 DNA: TGTGCCAGCAGTGCTAACCGGGACAGGGGGTTTCATGGCTACACCTTC

V gene: TRBV24-1
clone size: .
D gene: TRBD2
J gene: TRBJ2-2
CDR3 protein: CATSDSSGSIAGELFF
CDR3 DNA: TGTGCCACCAGTGATTCTAGCGGGAGTATCGCCGGGGAGCTGTTTTTT

V gene: TRBV5-8
clone size: few
D gene: .
J gene: TRBJ1-5
CDR3 protein: CASRFRQVNQPQHF
CDR3 DNA: TGTGCCAGCAGATTCAGACAGGTCAATCAGCCCCAGCATTTT

V gene: TRBV29-1
clone size: .
D gene: .
J gene: TRBJ2-3
CDR3 protein: CSVEGRGMRGTDTQYF
CDR3 DNA: TGCAGCGTTGAAGGTCGGGGGATGAGGGGCACAGATACGCAGTATTTT

V gene: TRBV5-1
clone size: .
D gene: .
J gene: TRBJ1-2
CDR3 protein: CASSVWAENYGYTF
CDR3 DNA: TGCGCCAGCAGCGTCTGGGCCGAGAACTATGGCTACACCTTC

V gene: TRBV6-4
clone size: once
D gene: .
J gene: TRBJ2-1
CDR3 protein: CASSDSGRSSYNEQFF
CDR3 DNA: TGTGCCAGCAGTGACTCCGGACGGAGCTCCTACAATGAGCAGTTCTTC

V gene: TRBV9
clone size: .
D gene: TRBD2
J gene: TRBJ2-1
CDR3 protein: CASSRRASGSPYNEQFF
CDR3 DNA: TGTGCCAGCAGCCGGCGGGCTAGCGGGAGCCCTTACAATGAGCAGTTCTTC

V gene: TRBV7-2
clone size: .
D gene: .
J gene: TRBJ1-1
CDR3 protein: CASSLARGSEAFF
CDR3 DNA: TGTGCCAGCAGCTTAGCGAGGGGGTCAGAAGCTTTCTTT

V gene: TRBV5-5
clone size: .
D gene: TRBD1
J gene: TRBJ1-4
CDR3 protein: CASSFQGQGFEKLFF
CDR3 DNA: TGTGCCAGCAGCTTTCAGGGACAGGGATTCGAAAAACTGTTTTTT

V gene: TRBV19
clone size: .
D gene: TRBD1
J gene: TRBJ2-2
CDR3 protein: CASSIGRDRVPGELFF
CDR3 DNA: TGTGCCAGTAGTATAGGGAGGGACAGGGTACCCGGGGAGCTGTTTTTT

V gene: TRBV28
clone size: .
D gene: .
J gene: TRBJ2-2
CDR3 protein: CASSLSATSTGELFF
CDR3 DNA: TGTGCCAGCAGTTTATCGGCGACGAGCACCGGGGAGCTGTTTTTT

V gene: TRBV12-5
clone size: .
D gene: .
J gene: TRBJ2-1
CDR3 protein: CASGRLLNEQFF
CDR3 DNA: TGTGCTAGTGGCAGACTCCTCAATGAGCAGTTCTTC

V gene: TRBV6-5
clone size: .
D gene: .
J gene: TRBJ2-3
CDR3 protein: CASSLVGTDTQYF
CDR3 DNA: TGTGCCAGCAGCCTTGTTGGTACAGATACGCAGTATTTT

V gene: TRBV7-2
clone size: .
D gene: .
J gene: TRBJ2-1
CDR3 protein: CASSLERNSYNEQFF
CDR3 DNA: TGTGCCAGCAGCTTAGAGCGGAACTCCTACAATGAGCAGTTCTTC

V gene: TRBV4-2
clone size: .
D gene: .
J gene: TRBJ2-1
CDR3 protein: CASSQVAGYNEQFF
CDR3 DNA: TGTGCCAGCAGCCAAGTAGCTGGATACAATGAGCAGTTCTTC

V gene: TRBV19
clone size: .
D gene: .
J gene: TRBJ1-4
CDR3 protein: CASSESVPLQGEKLFF
CDR3 DNA: TGTGCCAGTAGTGAGTCTGTGCCCTTACAGGGTGAAAAACTGTTTTTT

V gene: TRBV6-2/TRBV6-3
clone size: .
D gene: .
J gene: TRBJ2-1
CDR3 protein: CASSYSSTYNEQFF
CDR3 DNA: TGTGCCAGCAGTTACTCGAGTACCTACAATGAGCAGTTCTTC

V gene: TRBV24-1
clone size: .
D gene: .
J gene: TRBJ2-2
CDR3 protein: CATSDSYRDTGELFF
CDR3 DNA: TGTGCCACCAGTGATTCTTACAGGGACACCGGGGAGCTGTTTTTT

V gene: TRBV4-2
clone size: medium-sized
D gene: .
J gene: TRBJ2-1
CDR3 protein: CASSQDVTGSYNEQFF
CDR3 DNA: TGTGCCAGCAGCCAAGATGTGACGGGATCTTACAATGAGCAGTTCTTC

V gene: TRBV4-1
clone size: .
D gene: .
J gene: TRBJ2-7
CDR3 protein: CASSQALVLREGLQQYF
CDR3 DNA: TGCGCCAGCAGCCAAGCCCTGGTGTTGCGGGAAGGCCTCCAACAGTACTTC

V gene: TRBV7-9
clone size: .
D gene: TRBD2
J gene: TRBJ2-1
CDR3 protein: CASNIRLAGGQNEQFF
CDR3 DNA: TGTGCCAGCAACATACGACTAGCGGGAGGTCAAAATGAGCAGTTCTTC

V gene: TRBV6-5
clone size: .
D gene: TRBD2
J gene: TRBJ2-7
CDR3 protein: CASRALTSGNDEQYF
CDR3 DNA: TGTGCCAGCAGGGCCCTGACTAGCGGGAATGACGAGCAGTACTTC

V gene: TRBV15
clone size: few
D gene: TRBD1
J gene: TRBJ1-4
CDR3 protein: CATSRSPGQGSEKLFF
CDR3 DNA: TGTGCCACCAGCAGATCCCCTGGACAGGGTAGTGAAAAACTGTTTTTT

V gene: TRBV6-2/TRBV6-3
clone size: .
D gene: .
J gene: TRBJ2-7
CDR3 protein: CASSYVGSSSYEQYF
CDR3 DNA: TGTGCCAGCAGTTACGTAGGCTCGAGCTCCTACGAGCAGTACTTC

V gene: TRBV19
clone size: .
D gene: TRBD2
J gene: TRBJ2-1
CDR3 protein: CASSRLAFGGNEQFF
CDR3 DNA: TGTGCCAGTAGCCGACTAGCCTTCGGGGGCAATGAGCAGTTCTTC

V gene: TRBV4-3
clone size: .
D gene: .
J gene: TRBJ2-7
CDR3 protein: CASSLEIRVGEQYF
CDR3 DNA: TGCGCCAGCAGCCTGGAGATAAGGGTTGGCGAGCAGTACTTC

V gene: TRBV24-1
clone size: .
D gene: .
J gene: TRBJ2-7
CDR3 protein: CATSSGQEGYEQYF
CDR3 DNA: TGTGCCACCAGTTCAGGACAGGAGGGTTACGAGCAGTACTTC

V gene: TRBV5-1
clone size: .
D gene: .
J gene: TRBJ1-1
CDR3 protein: CASTFNPTGNTEAFF
CDR3 DNA: TGCGCCAGCACCTTTAACCCAACAGGGAACACTGAAGCTTTCTTT

V gene: TRBV29-1
clone size: .
D gene: .
J gene: TRBJ1-2
CDR3 protein: CSVEDRADNYGYTF
CDR3 DNA: TGCAGCGTTGAAGATCGGGCGGATAACTATGGCTACACCTTC

V gene: TRBV3-1/TRBV3-2
clone size: .
D gene: .
J gene: TRBJ2-1
CDR3 protein: CASSQDGIYNEQFF
CDR3 DNA: TGTGCCAGCAGCCAAGACGGGATCTACAATGAGCAGTTCTTC

V gene: TRBV2
clone size: .
D gene: TRBD2
J gene: TRBJ2-2
CDR3 protein: CASSESGSYTGELFF
CDR3 DNA: TGTGCCAGCAGCGAAAGCGGGAGTTACACCGGGGAGCTGTTTTTT

V gene: TRBV11-2
clone size: .
D gene: TRBD2
J gene: TRBJ2-1
CDR3 protein: CASSLRLAGSYNEQFF
CDR3 DNA: TGTGCCAGCAGCTTGAGACTAGCGGGGTCCTACAATGAGCAGTTCTTC

V gene: TRBV30
clone size: once
D gene: TRBD1
J gene: TRBJ1-1
CDR3 protein: CAWSSGTGNTEAFF
CDR3 DNA: TGTGCCTGGAGTTCGGGGACAGGGAACACTGAAGCTTTCTTT

V gene: TRBV29-1
clone size: .
D gene: .
J gene: TRBJ2-1
CDR3 protein: CSVVLSVYNEQFF
CDR3 DNA: TGCAGCGTTGTTCTTAGCGTATACAATGAGCAGTTCTTC

V gene: TRBV5-1
clone size: .
D gene: .
J gene: TRBJ1-5
CDR3 protein: CASRQPQHF
CDR3 DNA: TGCGCCAGCAGACAGCCCCAGCATTTT

V gene: TRBV5-6
clone size: .
D gene: .
J gene: TRBJ2-1
CDR3 protein: CASSRPGPYNEQFF
CDR3 DNA: TGTGCCAGCAGTCGACCCGGGCCCTACAATGAGCAGTTCTTC

V gene: TRBV7-2
clone size: once
D gene: .
J gene: TRBJ1-4
CDR3 protein: CASSFRHNGEKLFF
CDR3 DNA: TGTGCCAGCAGCTTTCGACACAATGGGGAAAAACTGTTTTTT

V gene: TRBV7-9
clone size: .
D gene: .
J gene: TRBJ1-1
CDR3 protein: CASSLGGSGDTEAFF
CDR3 DNA: TGTGCCAGCAGCTTAGGAGGTTCGGGGGACACTGAAGCTTTCTTT

V gene: TRBV4-3
clone size: .
D gene: .
J gene: TRBJ1-2
CDR3 protein: CASSQEWGRHLRGYTF
CDR3 DNA: TGCGCCAGCAGCCAAGAGTGGGGACGACACCTGAGGGGCTACACCTTC

V gene: TRBV5-8
clone size: .
D gene: TRBD2
J gene: TRBJ2-1
CDR3 protein: CASRLAGAYNEQFF
CDR3 DNA: TGTGCCAGCAGGTTAGCGGGAGCCTACAATGAGCAGTTCTTC

V gene: TRBV19
clone size: few
D gene: TRBD2
J gene: TRBJ2-3
CDR3 protein: CASSMYGTSGSVGTDTQYF
CDR3 DNA: TGTGCCAGTAGTATGTATGGGACTAGCGGGAGTGTAGGTACAGATACGCAGTATTTT

V gene: TRBV6-2/TRBV6-3
clone size: .
D gene: TRBD2
J gene: TRBJ2-5
CDR3 protein: CASSGGLAGGRGYQETQYF
CDR3 DNA: TGTGCCAGCAGTGGAGGTCTAGCGGGAGGTAGGGGGTACCAAGAGACCCAGTACTTC

V gene: TRBV4-1
clone size: .
D gene: TRBD1
J gene: TRBJ1-2
CDR3 protein: CASSLPGEGAWGYTF
CDR3 DNA: TGCGCCAGCAGCCTCCCAGGGGAGGGGGCATGGGGCTACACCTTC

V gene: TRBV5-6
clone size: .
D gene: TRBD2
J gene: TRBJ2-3
CDR3 protein: CASSLGLAGGFADTQYF
CDR3 DNA: TGTGCCAGCAGCCTGGGACTAGCGGGAGGGTTTGCAGATACGCAGTATTTT

V gene: TRBV7-2
clone size: .
D gene: TRBD2
J gene: TRBJ2-7
CDR3 protein: CASSRKLAGAPHEQYF
CDR3 DNA: TGTGCCAGCAGCAGAAAACTAGCGGGAGCTCCCCACGAGCAGTACTTC

V gene: TRBV7-6
clone size: few
D gene: TRBD1
J gene: TRBJ1-4
CDR3 protein: CASSKQRTGGNEKLFF
CDR3 DNA: TGTGCCAGCAGCAAACAACGGACAGGGGGTAATGAAAAACTGTTTTTT

V gene: TRBV6-5
clone size: .
D gene: TRBD1
J gene: TRBJ1-3
CDR3 protein: CASSFGTASGNTIYF
CDR3 DNA: TGTGCCAGCAGTTTCGGGACAGCCTCTGGAAACACCATATATTTT

V gene: TRBV28
clone size: .
D gene: TRBD1
J gene: TRBJ1-1
CDR3 protein: CASSQQGANTEAFF
CDR3 DNA: TGTGCCAGCAGTCAACAGGGGGCAAACACTGAAGCTTTCTTT

V gene: TRBV5-1
clone size: .
D gene: TRBD1
J gene: TRBJ2-7
CDR3 protein: CASSLAALGGQGGDEQYF
CDR3 DNA: TGCGCCAGCAGCTTGGCCGCTCTTGGGGGACAGGGGGGTGACGAGCAGTACTTC

V gene: TRBV7-2
clone size: .
D gene: TRBD2
J gene: TRBJ2-3
CDR3 protein: CASSSLAGVFSDGSDTQYF
CDR3 DNA: TGTGCCAGCAGCTCACTAGCGGGAGTCTTTTCGGATGGGTCAGATACGCAGTATTTT

V gene: TRBV9
clone size: .
D gene: .
J gene: TRBJ1-1
CDR3 protein: CASSTLMNTEAFF
CDR3 DNA: TGTGCCAGCTCGACACTAATGAACACTGAAGCTTTCTTT

V gene: TRBV19
clone size: .
D gene: TRBD2
J gene: TRBJ2-1
CDR3 protein: CASRAGSGRAYNEQFF
CDR3 DNA: TGTGCCAGCCGAGCGGGTAGCGGGAGGGCCTACAATGAGCAGTTCTTC

V gene: TRBV9
clone size: once
D gene: TRBD2
J gene: TRBJ2-1
CDR3 protein: CASSPKGGLAGNNEQFF
CDR3 DNA: TGTGCCAGCAGCCCAAAAGGGGGACTAGCGGGGAACAATGAGCAGTTCTTC

V gene: TRBV19
clone size: .
D gene: TRBD1
J gene: TRBJ2-3
CDR3 protein: CASKGTGDTDTQYF
CDR3 DNA: TGTGCCAGTAAGGGAACAGGGGACACAGATACGCAGTATTTT

V gene: TRBV5-4
clone size: .
D gene: .
J gene: TRBJ2-1
CDR3 protein: CAISEAAESDEQFF
CDR3 DNA: TGTGCCATTTCGGAGGCCGCGGAGAGCGATGAGCAGTTCTTC

V gene: TRBV28
clone size: .
D gene: TRBD1
J gene: TRBJ1-4
CDR3 protein: CASSLVSGDRDEKLFF
CDR3 DNA: TGTGCCAGCAGTTTAGTGAGCGGGGACAGGGATGAAAAACTGTTTTTT